Listed below are T cell receptor beta chains from one sample, sequenced in a study of T cells in Graves' hyperthyroidism and ophthalmopathy. TCRdb passed the multiplex PCR reads through MiXCR, listing each CDR3 protein once. The table lists 200,000 to 300,000 distinct CDR3 sequences, about 25% of them singletons. Sequenced: blood. The source is a woman aged 40 to 55 with Graves' ophthalmopathy. CDR3s include the opening cysteine and the closing phenylalanine or tryptophan. D genes are given only for firm matches. Size is stated for part of the rows, as once, few or many counts, or as a class when the clone is expanded.

d_gene,v_gene,abundance,j_gene,CDR3nt,CDR3aa
-,TRBV28,many,TRBJ2-5,TGTGCCAGCAGATCTCCTACGTCAGGGAAAGAGACCCAGTACTTC,CASRSPTSGKETQYF
-,TRBV25-1,many,TRBJ2-5,TGTGCCAGCAGTGAGCCAAAGGGGCAGGGCGAGACCCAGTACTTC,CASSEPKGQGETQYF
TRBD1,TRBV6-1,-,TRBJ1-5,TGTGCCAGCCGGACCCGGGACAGGGTGAGCCATCAGCCCCAGCATTTT,CASRTRDRVSHQPQHF
-,TRBV14,many,TRBJ1-2,TGTGCCAGCAGCCATAACCAGGGTGGCTACACCTTC,CASSHNQGGYTF
-,TRBV24-1,-,TRBJ2-5,TGTGCCACCAGTTCCGGGCGTAGCGAGACCCAGTACTTC,CATSSGRSETQYF
TRBD1,TRBV6-1,once,TRBJ2-7,TGTGCCACCAGTGAAACCGGGACAGGGTACTACGAGCAGTACTTC,CATSETGTGYYEQYF
-,TRBV20-1,many,TRBJ1-5,TGCAGTGCCCCCGCGGGGGGAGTGGGTCAGCCCCAGCATTTT,CSAPAGGVGQPQHF
TRBD1,TRBV5-1,-,TRBJ2-7,TGCGCCAGCACGCGACAGGGGCAGTCCTACGAGCAGTACTTC,CASTRQGQSYEQYF
-,TRBV19,many,TRBJ1-5,TGTGCCAGTAGTCGCGGGGGGCGGCATCAGCCCCAGCATTTT,CASSRGGRHQPQHF
-,TRBV7-2,many,TRBJ2-7,TGTGCCAGCAGCGCCGACAGTTCCTACGAGCAGTACTTC,CASSADSSYEQYF
-,TRBV12-3/TRBV12-4,few,TRBJ2-5,TGTGCCAGCAGTAAGACACCGTACCAAGAGACCCAGTACTTC,CASSKTPYQETQYF
-,TRBV12-3/TRBV12-4,-,TRBJ2-5,TGTGCCAGCAGTTTATTGGTTAGGGGGGAGACCCAGTACTTC,CASSLLVRGETQYF
TRBD2,TRBV6-5,many,TRBJ2-5,TGTGCCAGCAGGATAGGACTAGCGGGAACGCAGACCCAGTACTTC,CASRIGLAGTQTQYF
TRBD2,TRBV5-1,many,TRBJ2-7,TGCGCCAGCAGGACCACTAGCGGGAGCTCCTACGAGCAGTACTTC,CASRTTSGSSYEQYF
-,TRBV6-1,-,TRBJ2-6,TGTGCCAGCAGCGCACAGGTCTCTGGGGCCAACGTCCTGACTTTC,CASSAQVSGANVLTF
TRBD1,TRBV12-5,-,TRBJ2-7,TGTGCTAGTGGTCCCTCCGCCCAGTGGGACAGGGGTGGTGAGCAGTACTTC,CASGPSAQWDRGGEQYF
-,TRBV9,-,TRBJ1-6,TGTGCCAGCAGCGCCAGTGATAATTCACCCCTCCACTTT,CASSASDNSPLHF
-,TRBV6-1,few,TRBJ2-5,TGTGCCAGCAGCCCTGGTTTCGGGTCCCAAGAGACCCAGTACTTC,CASSPGFGSQETQYF
-,TRBV30,many,TRBJ1-2,TGTGCCCGTCCCGGGACCTTACATTATGGCTACACCTTC,CARPGTLHYGYTF
-,TRBV6-5,many,TRBJ1-1,TGTGCCAGCAGTTACTCTTCCGGGGGGGGGCTGGCTGAAGCTTTCTTT,CASSYSSGGGLAEAFF
TRBD2,TRBV12-3/TRBV12-4,-,TRBJ2-3,TGTGCCAGCAGCTACACTAGCGGTTCCACAGATACGCAGTATTTT,CASSYTSGSTDTQYF
TRBD1,TRBV2,many,TRBJ2-5,TGTGCCAGCAGTGATCCCCTGGGACAGGGGTGGGAGACCCAGTACTTC,CASSDPLGQGWETQYF
-,TRBV24-1,many,TRBJ2-3,TGTGCCACCAGTGAGAGAGGGGGTCCAGATACGCAGTATTTT,CATSERGGPDTQYF
-,TRBV7-9,many,TRBJ2-6,TGTGCCAGCAGCTCCCATTGGGAAGGGGCCAACGTCCTGACTTTC,CASSSHWEGANVLTF
-,TRBV12-3/TRBV12-4,many,TRBJ1-5,TGTGCCAGCAGTTTAGAGGCAGGCCGATTGGATCAGCCCCAGCATTTT,CASSLEAGRLDQPQHF
-,TRBV29-1,many,TRBJ2-5,TGCAGCCCCCGAACCGGGACAATCATCCAAGAGACCCAGTACTTC,CSPRTGTIIQETQYF
-,TRBV7-8,many,TRBJ2-7,TGTGCCAGCAGCTTAGGTCACACAGCGTCCTACGAGCAGTACTTC,CASSLGHTASYEQYF
-,TRBV12-3/TRBV12-4,many,TRBJ2-7,TGTGCCACCGGCCGGGCAACCTACGAGCAGTACTTC,CATGRATYEQYF
TRBD1,TRBV6-2/TRBV6-3,few,TRBJ2-5,TGTGCCAGCAGTTACGGGACAGTCAAAGAGACCCAGTACTTC,CASSYGTVKETQYF
TRBD2,TRBV6-2/TRBV6-3,many,TRBJ2-2,TGTGCCAGCATCCACAGAAGACTAGCGGGATACACCGGGGAGCTGTTTTTT,CASIHRRLAGYTGELFF
-,TRBV6-2/TRBV6-3,-,TRBJ2-7,TGTGCCAGCAGACGACAGGCCAGCTCCTACGAGCAGTACTTC,CASRRQASSYEQYF
-,TRBV28,many,TRBJ2-7,TGTGCCAGCGGCCCTCCGGGGGCCTACGAGCAGTACTTC,CASGPPGAYEQYF
-,TRBV30,many,TRBJ2-6,TGTGCCTGGAGTGACAGCTCTGGGGCCAACGTCCTGACTTTC,CAWSDSSGANVLTF
TRBD2,TRBV28,few,TRBJ2-5,TGTGCCAGCACGGTTGGCGGGGGGTTTTTAGAGACCCAGTACTTC,CASTVGGGFLETQYF
-,TRBV28,many,TRBJ1-6,TGTGCCAGCAGTTTACTAGGGGCCGGTTCACCCCTCCACTTT,CASSLLGAGSPLHF
-,TRBV28,-,TRBJ2-7,TGTGCCAGCAGTTCCCCCGGCGAGCAGTACTTC,CASSSPGEQYF
-,TRBV6-2/TRBV6-3,-,TRBJ1-5,TGTGCCAGCAGTTCGCACCGGGGGGATAGCAATCAGCCCCAGCATTTT,CASSSHRGDSNQPQHF
-,TRBV30,many,TRBJ1-1,TGTGCCTGGAGCGAAGACAGGAACACTGAAGCTTTCTTT,CAWSEDRNTEAFF
-,TRBV11-2,-,TRBJ2-7,TGTGCCAGCTCTTTACCGGGCGGTCTCGAGCAGAACTTC,CASSLPGGLEQNF
TRBD1,TRBV6-1,many,TRBJ1-5,TGTGCCAGCAGTGAACAGATTTCGGACAGGGTCGTCAATCAGCCCCAGCATTTT,CASSEQISDRVVNQPQHF
TRBD2,TRBV15,many,TRBJ2-7,TGTGCCACCAGCAGACCCGGGACTAGCGCCGAGCAGTACTTC,CATSRPGTSAEQYF
TRBD2,TRBV20-1,many,TRBJ2-7,TGCAGTGCTAGATATAGCGGGAACTCCTACGAGCAGTACTTC,CSARYSGNSYEQYF
-,TRBV18,few,TRBJ2-5,TGTGCCAGCTCACCAAGTGGGAATGGAGAGACCCAGTACTTC,CASSPSGNGETQYF
TRBD2,TRBV30,few,TRBJ2-7,TGTGCCTGGAGTGTAGGAGCGGGAGGGCCCAATCCCTACGAGCAGTACTTC,CAWSVGAGGPNPYEQYF
-,TRBV29-1,many,TRBJ2-5,TGCAGCGTTCTGAAAGGACAGATGGGAGAGACCCAGTACTTC,CSVLKGQMGETQYF
TRBD1,TRBV7-9,many,TRBJ2-5,TGTGCCAGCAGCTTAGGGGACAGGGACGGAGAGACCCAGTACTTC,CASSLGDRDGETQYF
-,TRBV2,many,TRBJ1-1,TGTGCCACCAGGCCCATGAACACTGAAGCTTTCTTT,CATRPMNTEAFF
-,TRBV12-3/TRBV12-4,-,TRBJ2-7,TGTGCCAGCAGTTACTCGGGAGCGGCCCCCCTCGAGCAGTACTTC,CASSYSGAAPLEQYF
-,TRBV20-1,many,TRBJ2-4,TGCAGTGCTAGAGTGATAGACATTCAGTACTTC,CSARVIDIQYF
-,TRBV20-1,-,TRBJ2-7,TGCAGTGCTAGAGCGAGGGGATCCCCTTACGAGCAGTACTTC,CSARARGSPYEQYF
-,TRBV6-5,many,TRBJ1-2,TGTGCCAGCAGTTACTTGAACCAGGGTTCTGGCTACACCTTC,CASSYLNQGSGYTF
-,TRBV5-1,many,TRBJ2-7,TGCGCCAGCAGCTCACCGGGACCCTCGGACGAGCAGTACTTC,CASSSPGPSDEQYF
-,TRBV12-3/TRBV12-4,once,TRBJ1-1,TGTGCCAGCAGCCTTATAGGGACCTTCTCGCAAGCTTTCTTT,CASSLIGTFSQAFF
-,TRBV27,many,TRBJ2-7,TGTGCCAGCAGTTGGGACGAGCAGTACTTC,CASSWDEQYF
TRBD1,TRBV4-1,many,TRBJ2-2,TGCGCCAGCAGCCAAGATGGACAGGGAGGCACCGGGGAGCTGTTTTTT,CASSQDGQGGTGELFF
-,TRBV6-5,-,TRBJ1-2,TGTGCCAGCAGTCACACCCCAAGCTATGGCTACACCTTC,CASSHTPSYGYTF
-,TRBV28,many,TRBJ1-2,TGTGCCAGCAGTTTCGCAGGAAATGCCTATGGCTACACCTTC,CASSFAGNAYGYTF